This T cell receptor (beta chain) was found in a study of Graves' ophthalmopathy and Graves' hyperthyroidism. Study at large: Peripheral blood samples were taken at initial diagnosis, before any treatment. Study observations and caveats: The model achieved over 60% sensitivity and approximately 74% specificity for ophthalmopathy progression.

Germline CDR1 SGHAT, CDR2 FQNNGV. The CDR3 spans 13 residues. With 6 bases removed from V and 5 bases from J, the gap between germline ends came to 11 bases. TCR beta CDR3 amplification used RNA transcripts. The authors performed first-round RT-PCR with HTBI primers and then a second-round multiplex PCR. TCRdb used MiXCR to reprocess the multiplex PCR reads, holding one entry per CDR3 protein. The sample carries about 480,000 distinct CDR3 sequences, under 15% recorded once. This clonotype was seen at least ten times. What it recognizes is unknown. This clonotype was obtained from a woman aged 25 to 39 with Graves' ophthalmopathy. The chain is built from TRBV11-2 and TRBJ1-5, with D perhaps matching TRBD1 (6 bases). The material sequenced was blood. CDR3 sequence reads: CASSSGAYQPQHF. DNA for the CDR3: TGTGCCAGCAGTTCGGGGGCGTATCAGCCCCAGCATTTT.